These 22 T cell receptor beta chains share one sample of origin, sequenced in a study of T-cell memory formation after mild COVID-19. TCRdb itself ran the 5' RACE reads through MiXCR, one entry per CDR3 protein. The profile covers about 260,000 distinct CDR3 sequences, with around 16% appearing a single time and around 23% taken by the ten largest. The sequenced sample was PBMCs or a T cell subset sorted from them (not recorded which). The receptors were sampled from a man between 18 and 35 years old who had mild COVID-19 (a few samples of this study predate the infection). Cell type and time point are not known.

CDR3 nucleotide sequence: TGTGCCAGCAGCTCCCAGGAGGGACAGTATGGCTACACCTTC. Translating it yields CASSSQEGQYGYTF. The rearrangement joins TRBV7-2 to TRBJ1-2, with 7 bases matching TRBD1. The J segment lost 5 bases and the V segment lost 4 bases, leaving 7 bases of the junction unmatched. Germline-derived CDR1 and CDR2 are SGHTA and FQGNSA. The CDR3 contains 14 residues.

There are a few counts of this clonotype. This CDR3 is CSARAGGSTANYGYTF. The CDR3 DNA reads as TGCAGTGCTAGAGCAGGAGGGAGCACGGCTAACTATGGCTACACCTTC. The genes are TRBV20-1 and TRBJ1-2; D remains unclear. Per germline, CDR1 DFQATT and CDR2 SNEGSKA (reference sequence). V gave up 1 base and J gave up 0 bases, with 15 bases separating them. CDR3 size: 16 residues.

This chain connects TRBV7-9 to TRBJ1-3; a weak D match, TRBD1 (5 bases). The CDR3 consists of 16 residues. Between the trimmed V and J ends, which lost 7 bases and 4 bases, there was a span of 20 bases. Germline assignment: CDR1 SEHNR and CDR2 FQNEAQ (reference sequence). CDR3 DNA: TGTGCCAGCACCGTCCCCGGGGGGTCCTCCGGAAACACCATATATTTT. Protein product: CASTVPGGSSGNTIYF.

This clonotype was seen at least ten times. This chain connects TRBV3-1 to TRBJ2-1, with D unresolved. Germline V gene sequence: CDR1 LGHDT, CDR2 YNNKEL (reference sequence). Trimming removed 4 bases at V and 6 bases at J, with 10 bases between. This CDR3 has 13 residues. Here the CDR3 reads CASSRTSANEQFF. CDR3 bases: TGTGCCAGCAGCCGGACGTCCGCCAATGAGCAGTTCTTC.

J is TRBJ2-5 and V is TRBV7-9, with 7 bases lining up with TRBD1. Germline values: CDR1 SEHNR, CDR2 FQNEAQ (reference sequence). The V and J ends lost 1 base and 4 bases, in that order; junction bases with no gene match: 3. The CDR3 has 14 residues. The CDR3 here is CASSLVTGTETQYF. CDR3 DNA sequence: TGTGCCAGCAGCTTAGTGACAGGGACAGAGACCCAGTACTTC. The complete variable domain, with remaining parts taken from reference TRBV7-9 and TRBJ2-5, reads DTGVSQNPRHKITKRGQNVTFRCDPISEHNRLYWYRQTLGQGPEFLTYFQNEAQLEKSRLLSDRFSAERPKGSFSTLEIQRTEQGDSAMYLCASSLVTGTETQYFGPGTRLLVL.

The gene calls are TRBV12-3 or TRBV12-4 and TRBJ1-2, with a tentative D call TRBD1 (5 bases). The CDR3 extends over 13 amino acids. Trimming took off 3 bases at V and 3 bases at J, with 8 bases between the two ends. The CDR3 loop reads CASSFRGHYGYTF. The CDR3 bases are TGTGCCAGCAGTTTTAGGGGTCACTATGGCTACACCTTC.

A few counts support this clonotype. The V call is TRBV5-6, the J call TRBJ1-2, with TRBD1 as a possible D gene (5 bases). CDR3 length: 15 amino acids. CDR1 is SGHDT and CDR2 is YYEEEE in the germline V gene. Trimming left V 2 bases short and J 1 base short, with 12 bases between. The CDR3 is CASSFQGLSNYGYTF. CDR3 coding DNA: TGTGCCAGCAGCTTTCAGGGTTTGAGTAACTATGGCTACACCTTC.

This chain links TRBV2 with TRBJ2-1, with 9 nucleotides matching TRBD2. This CDR3 region has 16 residues. Germline V gives CDR1 SNHLY, CDR2 FYNNEI. V was clipped by 8 bases and J by 5 bases; unmatched bases: 13. The CDR3 region is CASAALQRGADNEQFF. The DNA of the CDR3 is TGTGCCAGCGCGGCCCTCCAGCGGGGGGCCGACAATGAGCAGTTCTTC. The whole variable domain, remainder taken from reference TRBV2 and TRBJ2-1, is EPEVTQTPSHQVTQMGQEVILRCVPISNHLYFYWYRQILGQKVEFLVSFYNNEISEKSEIFDDQFSVERPDGSNFTLKIRSTKLEDSAMYFCASAALQRGADNEQFFGPGTRLTVL.

This chain links TRBV4-2 with TRBJ2-2, with TRBD2 matching over 12 bases. The CDR3 contains 18 residues. Germline V CDR1 and CDR2: LGHNA, YNFKEQ. V shed 2 bases and J 1 base; nucleotides not matched to a gene: 5. The CDR3 is CASSQRLAGAGNTGELFF. CDR3 coding DNA: TGTGCCAGCAGCCAAAGACTAGCGGGGGCAGGGAACACCGGGGAGCTGTTTTTT.

This clonotype was seen ten or more times. The chain carries TRBV7-8 and TRBJ2-2; D remains unclear. This CDR3 has 15 amino acids. V was trimmed by 2 bases and J by 2 bases, leaving 9 bases between them. CDR1 is SGHVS, CDR2 FQNEAQ, per germline. The CDR3 spells CASSLLGLNTGELFF. In DNA form, the CDR3 reads TGTGCCAGCAGCTTACTGGGCTTAAACACCGGGGAGCTGTTTTTT. The whole variable domain, filled in from reference TRBV7-8 and TRBJ2-2, reads GAGVSQSPRYKVAKRGQDVALRCDPISGHVSLFWYQQALGQGPEFLTYFQNEAQLDKSGLPSDRFFAERPEGSVSTLKIQRTQQEDSAVYLCASSLLGLNTGELFFGEGSRLTVL.

The V call is TRBV7-9, the J call TRBJ2-5, with 11 bases that match TRBD2. The CDR3 is made up of 14 amino acids. The trim removed 7 bases at V and 2 bases at J, leaving 3 bases unmatched. Germline CDR1 SEHNR, CDR2 FQNEAQ (reference sequence). The CDR3 nucleotides read TGTGCCAGCACGCTAGCGGGGGGACAAGAGACCCAGTACTTC. This codes for CASTLAGGQETQYF.

The genes are TRBV29-1 and TRBJ2-7; 8 bases align to TRBD1. From germline, CDR1 is SQVTM and CDR2 ANQGSEA. This CDR3 region has 13 residues. J was trimmed by 0 bases and V by 5 bases; bases with no gene match: 3. In DNA form, the CDR3 reads TGCAGCGTTAGGACAGGGAGCTCCTACGAGCAGTACTTC. The encoded protein is CSVRTGSSYEQYF.

The chain employs TRBV12-3 or TRBV12-4 and TRBJ2-2, with 8 bases fitting TRBD2. Trimming cost V 7 bases and J 3 bases; bases outside gene matches: 13. This CDR3 has 17 amino acids. The CDR3 nucleotides read TGTGCCAGCACCCTTTCACCCGGGGGGGATCACACCGGGGAGCTGTTTTTT. This encodes CASTLSPGGDHTGELFF.

The genes are TRBV10-3 and TRBJ1-1; TRBD1 might be the D (6 bases). The ends were cut back, 3 bases at V and 3 bases at J, with 14 bases in the middle. Germline-derived CDR1 and CDR2 are ENHRY and SYGVKD. The CDR3 covers 15 residues. The CDR3 loop is CAISDKGGADTEAFF. CDR3 sequence (DNA): TGTGCCATCAGTGATAAGGGGGGCGCGGACACTGAAGCTTTCTTT.

This clonotype occurred many times. The chain is built from TRBV27 and TRBJ2-3, with D perhaps matching TRBD2 (5 bases). The CDR3 loop spans 14 amino acids. V lost 6 bases, J lost 3 bases, and 13 bases lay in between. Germline V CDR1 and CDR2: MNHEY, SMNVEV (reference sequence). CDR3 in DNA: TGTGCCAGCAGGATGGGCAGGAGGACAGATACGCAGTATTTT. This sequence encodes CASRMGRRTDTQYF.

The V call is TRBV19, the J call TRBJ2-3, with D possibly being TRBD1 (6 bases). Germline lookup yields CDR1 LNHDA and CDR2 SQIVND (reference sequence). V was pared by 8 bases and J by 1 base, with 13 bases between. This CDR3 comprises 14 residues. As DNA, the CDR3 is TGTGCCAGTGTACAGGGCCCTGGCACAGATACGCAGTATTTT. It is translated as CASVQGPGTDTQYF.

This chain links TRBV7-9 with TRBJ2-7; D gene unclear. Trimming removed 7 bases at V and 4 bases at J, with 17 bases between. This CDR3 has 14 residues. The germline V gene has CDR1 SEHNR and CDR2 FQNEAQ (reference sequence). The CDR3 sequence: CASTKNNPPYEQYF. DNA of the CDR3: TGTGCCAGCACCAAGAACAATCCCCCGTACGAGCAGTACTTC.

This clonotype was seen more than once but under ten times. The J gene is TRBJ1-1, the V gene TRBV20-1, with a possible D match to TRBD1 (5 bases). Germline V gene sequence: CDR1 DFQATT, CDR2 SNEGSKA (reference sequence). Trimming took 1 base from V and 8 from J, leaving 14 bases between them. This CDR3 comprises 13 residues. In nucleotides, the CDR3 is TGCAGTGCTAGAGTTCGGGGCGAGATAGAAGCTTTCTTT. Amino acids: CSARVRGEIEAFF.

This clonotype was seen more than once but under ten times. This chain connects TRBV7-2 to TRBJ2-1; D is unclear. The V end lost 8 bases, the J end lost 8 bases, and 19 bases lay between the germline ends. Germline loops: CDR1 SGHTA, CDR2 FQGNSA. The CDR3 is made up of 14 amino acids. The CDR3 DNA reads TGTGCCAGCTCCGGACCGCTTGGCCCTCATGAGCAGTTCTTC. This gives the protein CASSGPLGPHEQFF.

The V call is TRBV3-1, the J call TRBJ2-1; D gene uncertain. Trimming took off 2 bases at V and 5 bases at J, with 7 bases between the two ends. The CDR3 has 13 amino acids. The germline V gene encodes CDR1 LGHDT and CDR2 YNNKEL (reference sequence). The CDR3 spells CASSQKSNNEQFF. The CDR3 nucleotides are TGTGCCAGCAGCCAAAAGTCGAACAATGAGCAGTTCTTC.

The chain has TRBV7-2 and TRBJ2-7, with D hard to call. The germline V and J ends were trimmed by 5 bases and 2 bases, with 10 bases remaining between them. CDR3 size: 13 residues. Germline V gene data show CDR1 as SGHTA and CDR2 as FQGNSA. The CDR3 loop reads CASSPYLTYEQYV. In nucleotides, the CDR3 is TGTGCCAGCAGCCCGTACTTGACCTACGAGCAGTACGTC.

The genes are TRBV12-3 or TRBV12-4 and TRBJ2-3; D ambiguous. The CDR3 spans 16 residues. V was cut by 6 bases and J by 2 bases, with 18 bases left in between. The CDR3: CASRPRTGVTTDTQYF. The CDR3, as DNA: TGTGCCAGCAGACCTCGGACCGGCGTAACCACAGATACGCAGTATTTT.